Following are 22 T cell receptor beta chains from one sample sequenced in a study of identical twins. TCRdb reprocessed the 5' RACE reads via MiXCR and lists one record per CDR3 protein. Of 1.5 million to 2 million distinct CDR3 sequences listed, about 31% were seen once; the top ten hold 0.25% to 0.3%. Material for sequencing was cord blood. These receptors were obtained from a newborn girl in good health.

The V gene is TRBV7-2, the J gene TRBJ2-3; TRBD2 matches at 14 bases. The trim removed 1 base at V and 4 bases at J, leaving 7 bases unmatched. Germline CDR1 SGHTA, CDR2 FQGNSA. The CDR3 loop spans 18 amino acids. The CDR3 loop reads CASSLVFGTSGSADTQYF. In DNA, the CDR3 is TGTGCCAGCAGCTTAGTTTTTGGGACTAGCGGGAGCGCAGATACGCAGTATTTT.

The chain joins TRBV4-1 to TRBJ1-5; no clear D gene. From germline, CDR1 is MGHRA and CDR2 YSYEKL. The V end lost 4 bases, the J end lost 4 bases, and 17 bases lay between the germline ends. This CDR3 region has 16 residues. The CDR3 nucleotides are TGCGCCAGCAGCCCTGGGAGGGCGAGAGGAAATCAGCCCCAGCATTTT. Translated, it gives CASSPGRARGNQPQHF.

The table lists this clonotype with a few counts. The chain joins TRBV5-1 to TRBJ2-7; D is uncertain. CDR3 length: 14 amino acids. V lost 4 bases and J 3 bases, leaving 14 bases between the germline ends. Germline V gene lookup returns CDR1 SGHRS and CDR2 YFSETQ. CDR3 nucleotide sequence: TGCGCCAGCAGCCCGACGCATGGTCTCTACGAGCAGTACTTC. Amino acid sequence: CASSPTHGLYEQYF. Based on the CDR3 plus reference TRBV5-1 and TRBJ2-7, the full variable domain is KAGVTQTPRYLIKTRGQQVTLSCSPISGHRSVSWYQQTPGQGLQFLFEYFSETQRNKGNFPGRFSGRQFSNSRSEMNVSTLELGDSALYLCASSPTHGLYEQYFGPGTRLTVT.

This clonotype was seen only a few times. This rearrangement joins TRBV12-3 or TRBV12-4 to TRBJ2-5, with D possibly being TRBD1 or TRBD2 (5 bases each). The CDR3 has 15 amino acids. The V gene lost 4 bases and the J gene lost 5 bases, with 17 bases spanning the gap. CDR3 amino acids: CASSSSGTTRETQYF. The CDR3 coding sequence is TGTGCCAGCAGTTCATCCGGGACGACAAGGGAGACCCAGTACTTC.

V and J are TRBV5-6 and TRBJ1-1, with TRBD1 identical over 9 bases. This CDR3 spans 15 amino acids. Looked up from germline, CDR1 is SGHDT and CDR2 is YYEEEE. V shed 3 bases, J shed 7 bases, and the junction held 10 bases outside the gene matches. CDR3 loop: CASSWGTGHPYEAFF. The CDR3 DNA follows: TGTGCCAGCAGCTGGGGGACAGGGCACCCTTATGAAGCTTTCTTT.

This clonotype appeared a few times. The V call is TRBV10-3, the J call TRBJ1-2; D unresolved. V dropped 3 bases and J dropped 0 bases, with 8 bases sitting between them. This CDR3 comprises 14 residues. The germline V gene has CDR1 ENHRY and CDR2 SYGVKD. The CDR3 DNA follows: TGTGCCATCAGTGAATCATGGGCTAACTATGGCTACACCTTC. This sequence encodes CAISESWANYGYTF.

J is TRBJ2-2 and V is TRBV5-1; TRBD1 matches 8 bases. J was trimmed by 1 base and V by 0 bases; bases with no gene match: 2. From germline, CDR1 is SGHRS and CDR2 YFSETQ. The CDR3 sequence is 16 residues long. The CDR3: CASSLGTGWNTGELFF. CDR3 DNA sequence: TGCGCCAGCAGCTTGGGGACAGGGTGGAACACCGGGGAGCTGTTTTTT.

This clonotype was picked up one time. The rearrangement uses TRBV20-1 and TRBJ2-1; weak D call: TRBD1 (5 bases). The CDR3 has 15 amino acids. Germline values: CDR1 DFQATT, CDR2 SNEGSKA (reference sequence). Trimming shortened V by 3 bases and J by 9 bases, and 21 bases separated the two germline ends. This chain's CDR3 is CSASRTKRDTIEQFF. The CDR3 coding sequence is TGCAGTGCTAGCCGGACAAAAAGGGATACAATTGAGCAGTTCTTC.

Note on this clonotype: Relative to the germline gene, one junction end is altered; a read error may explain this. The chain employs TRBV6-6 and TRBJ1-5; no clear D. Germline V CDR1 and CDR2: MNHNY, SVGAGI (reference sequence). This CDR3 has 15 amino acids. In DNA form, the CDR3 reads TGTGCCAGCAGTTACTCGATACCGGGCTCCCAGCCCCAGCGTTTT. Translation gives CASSYSIPGSQPQRF.

The chain carries TRBV12-3 or TRBV12-4 and TRBJ1-2, with D tentatively TRBD1 (6 bases). Trimming took off 4 bases at V and 2 bases at J, with 14 bases between the two ends. CDR3 size: 15 residues. CDR3 DNA sequence: TGTGCCAGCAGTTCCCAGGACAGACCGAACTATGGCTACACCTTC. Its protein product is CASSSQDRPNYGYTF.

The V and J genes are TRBV6-1 and TRBJ2-5; 7 bases are shared with TRBD2. The end of the DNA is better explained by TRBJ2-7, so the J call may be wrong. The CDR3 is made up of 15 amino acids. Germline V gene data show CDR1 as MNHNS and CDR2 as SASEGT. The CDR3 nucleotides read TGTGCCAGCAGTGAAAGGTGGGAGGGTGTTTACGAGCAGTACTTC. Protein: CASSERWEGVYEQYF.

This clonotype has just a few counts. The chain links TRBV2 to TRBJ2-7; D tentatively reads TRBD1 or TRBD2 (5 bases each). Gene TRBJ2-5 matches the end of the DNA better, so the J call may be wrong. CDR3 size: 13 residues. Germline V gene lookup returns CDR1 SNHLY and CDR2 FYNNEI. CDR3 sequence: CASSWDLGETQYF. DNA for the CDR3: TGTGCCAGCAGCTGGGACCTCGGGGAGACCCAGTACTTC.

This chain joins TRBV19 and TRBJ1-5, with 10 bases identical to TRBD1. Germline V lookup: CDR1 LNHDA, CDR2 SQIVND (reference sequence). The CDR3 loop spans 17 amino acids. The ends lost 9 bases at V and 5 bases at J; junction bases unmatched: 16. CDR3 amino acids: CASGGQGFLKSDQPQHF. CDR3 sequence (DNA): TGTGCCAGCGGGGGACAGGGGTTCCTGAAATCGGATCAGCCCCAGCATTTT.

V usage is TRBV27 and J usage is TRBJ2-5; D is possibly TRBD1 or TRBD2 (5 bases each). The J call is doubtful: the DNA matches TRBJ2-7 better. Germline V gives CDR1 MNHEY, CDR2 SMNVEV (reference sequence). This CDR3 has 16 amino acids. The CDR3 region has the DNA TGTGCCAGCAGCTCATTCCCTGGGGGAGTTGGCTACGAGCAGTACTTC. Residues: CASSSFPGGVGYEQYF.

The chain couples TRBV2 to TRBJ1-1; perhaps TRBD1 as D (6 bases). The CDR3 extends over 16 amino acids. From germline, CDR1 is SNHLY and CDR2 FYNNEI. Trimming cost V 0 bases and J 5 bases, with 16 bases left between them. The CDR3 loop reads CASSEAPGAGATEAFF. The CDR3 bases are TGTGCCAGCAGTGAAGCCCCAGGTGCAGGGGCTACTGAAGCTTTCTTT.

The chain uses TRBV7-9 and TRBJ1-6, with no clear D. CDR1 and CDR2 (germline): SEHNR, FQNEAQ (reference sequence). V dropped 3 bases and J dropped 4 bases, with 16 bases sitting between them. The CDR3 sequence is 17 residues long. The CDR3 spells CASSLGTRPRYNSPLHF. The CDR3 nucleotides read TGTGCCAGCAGCTTGGGCACCCGCCCTCGGTATAATTCACCCCTCCACTTT. Based on the CDR3 plus reference TRBV7-9 and TRBJ1-6, the full variable domain is DTGVSQNPRHKITKRGQNVTFRCDPISEHNRLYWYRQTLGQGPEFLTYFQNEAQLEKSRLLSDRFSAERPKGSFSTLEIQRTEQGDSAMYLCASSLGTRPRYNSPLHFGNGTRLTVT.

The J gene is TRBJ1-4, the V gene TRBV28; perhaps TRBD1 as D (5 bases). Between the trimmed V and J ends, which lost 6 bases and 8 bases, there was a span of 10 bases. Germline CDR1 and CDR2: MDHEN and SYDVKM. This CDR3 has 12 residues. CDR3 DNA sequence: TGTGCCAGCAGCCGGGGGGGAGAAAAACTGTTTTTT. It codes for CASSRGGEKLFF.

The chain carries TRBV24-1 and TRBJ2-1; D is ambiguous. In germline, CDR1 is KGHDR, CDR2 SFDVKD. Deletions cut 3 bases from V and 8 bases from J, with 7 bases between. The CDR3 has 12 residues. The CDR3 loop reads CATSDPSDEQFF. The CDR3 nucleotides are TGTGCCACCAGTGATCCCTCCGATGAGCAGTTCTTC.

The V and J genes are TRBV4-2 and TRBJ1-2; 8 bases are a match to TRBD1. The V segment lost 0 bases and the J segment 7 bases; nucleotides outside the gene matches: 16. Germline-derived CDR1 and CDR2 are LGHNA and YNFKEQ. The CDR3 runs to 18 residues. The CDR3 loop reads CASSQDPGRGRNPPGYTF. CDR3 sequence (DNA): TGTGCCAGCAGCCAAGATCCAGGCAGGGGGCGCAATCCCCCTGGCTACACCTTC.

This clonotype was observed a handful of times. This chain connects TRBV2 to TRBJ2-4; the match to TRBD1 covers 12 bases. The J segment lost 6 bases and the V segment lost 6 bases, leaving 6 bases of the junction unmatched. Germline V CDR1 and CDR2: SNHLY, FYNNEI. The CDR3 contains 15 residues. As DNA, the CDR3 is TGTGCCAGCAGCCGGGACAGGGGGCTGGGAAACATTCAGTACTTC. This codes for CASSRDRGLGNIQYF.

This clonotype occurred a few times. The chain recombines TRBV20-1 with TRBJ1-2; the D gene is possibly TRBD1 (5 bases). The germline V and J ends were trimmed by 1 base and 1 base, with 13 bases remaining between them. CDR1 is DFQATT and CDR2 is SNEGSKA in the germline V gene (reference sequence). The CDR3 sequence is 15 residues long. CDR3 sequence (DNA): TGCAGTGCTAGAGTGGCGGGGCCCCTTAACTATGGCTACACCTTC. This translates into CSARVAGPLNYGYTF.

The V gene is TRBV14, the J gene TRBJ1-4; no reliable D call. Germline CDR1 SGHDN, CDR2 FVKESK. Trimming shortened V by 0 bases and J by 12 bases, and 17 bases separated the two germline ends. There are 15 residues in the CDR3. CDR3 sequence (DNA): TGTGCCAGCAGCCAAGATTGGTTAGAGAAGGAAGAACTGTTTTTT. Translating it yields CASSQDWLEKEELFF.